One sample yielded the 15 T cell receptor beta chains listed below, sequenced in a study of shared clonotypes between healthy human individuals. Sequencing used immunoSEQ multiplex PCR; TCRdb keeps in-frame clones, though not all of them. The data contain 450,000 to 650,000 clones, around 81% of them singletons. Sequencing was performed on PBMCs. These receptors all come from a woman aged 35 to 49 in good health. Some clones in this sample may be carry-over from other donors' samples.

Remarks on this clone: A clone one base away is much larger, so this may be a read error. The rearrangement links TRBV18 to TRBJ2-7, with 7 bases that match TRBD1. The germline V gene has CDR1 KGHSH and CDR2 LQKENI. The CDR3 loop spans 15 amino acids. The CDR3 loop reads CASSPPGGTGEKQHF. The CDR3 DNA reads as TGTGCCAGCTCACCACCAGGGGGAACAGGGGAGAAGCAGCACTTC.

This clone was detected many times. The chain combines TRBV5-1 with TRBJ1-1, with D unresolved. Germline V lookup: CDR1 SGHRS, CDR2 YFSETQ. CDR3 length: 13 residues. V shed 2 bases and J shed 0 bases, with 5 bases lying between them. CDR3 nucleotide sequence: TGCGCCAGCAGCTTAGAGTTGAACACTGAAGCTTTCTTT. Translating gives CASSLELNTEAFF.

The chain has TRBV2 and TRBJ2-2; weak D call: TRBD2 (6 bases). The CDR3 has 16 residues. CDR1 is SNHLY and CDR2 is FYNNEI in the germline V gene. V gave up 6 bases and J gave up 4 bases, with 18 bases separating them. CDR3 nucleotides: TGTGCCAGCAGAAACCCGCCGGGAGAACTCACCGGGGAGCTGTTTTTT. As protein: CASRNPPGELTGELFF.

This chain connects TRBV18 to TRBJ2-7, with a tentative D call TRBD2 (5 bases). With 0 bases removed from V and 0 bases from J, the gap between germline ends came to 9 bases. The CDR3 length is 15 residues. The germline V gene has CDR1 KGHSH and CDR2 LQKENI. The CDR3, as DNA: TGTGCCAGCTCACCACCCGGGATTAGCTCCTACGAGCAGTACTTC. Amino acids: CASSPPGISSYEQYF.

The chain carries TRBV11-2 and TRBJ1-6; D gene uncertain. Trimming shortened V by 2 bases and J by 3 bases, and 8 bases separated the two germline ends. Germline loops: CDR1 SGHAT, CDR2 FQNNGV. The CDR3 length is 15 residues. The CDR3 region has the DNA TGTGCCAGCAGCTTAAGGGATAACTATAATTCACCCCTCCACTTT. Protein product: CASSLRDNYNSPLHF.

This chain links TRBV29-1 with TRBJ1-1, with D possibly being TRBD1 (6 bases). There are 12 residues in the CDR3. V lost 2 bases and J 11 bases, leaving 15 bases between the germline ends. CDR1 and CDR2 from the germline V gene are SQVTM and ANQGSEA. The CDR3 DNA reads TGCAGCGTTGAAAGGGAGGGGGAATCGGCTTTCTTT. The encoded protein is CSVEREGESAFF.

The chain combines TRBV2 with TRBJ2-3; 7 bases map to TRBD1. CDR1 SNHLY and CDR2 FYNNEI come from the germline V gene. V lost 4 bases and J lost 8; bases outside the gene matches: 6. CDR3 length equals 13 residues. CDR3 residues: CASSGDSGGTQYF. The CDR3 DNA follows: TGTGCCAGCAGTGGAGACTCAGGGGGTACGCAGTATTTT. The whole variable domain, filled in from reference TRBV2 and TRBJ2-3, reads EPEVTQTPSHQVTQMGQEVILRCVPISNHLYFYWYRQILGQKVEFLVSFYNNEISEKSEIFDDQFSVERPDGSNFTLKIRSTKLEDSAMYFCASSGDSGGTQYFGPGTRLTVL.

The chain carries TRBV28 and TRBJ2-7; D possibly corresponds to TRBD2 (5 bases). Germline V lookup: CDR1 MDHEN, CDR2 SYDVKM. The CDR3 has 14 amino acids. V gave up 2 bases and J gave up 2 bases, with 10 bases separating them. Here the CDR3 reads CASSLPPRAYEQYF. The CDR3 region has the DNA TGTGCCAGCAGTTTACCTCCGCGGGCCTACGAGCAGTACTTC. Variable domain in full (rest from reference TRBV28 and TRBJ2-7): DVKVTQSSRYLVKRTGEKVFLECVQDMDHENMFWYRQDPGLGLRLIYFSYDVKMKEKGDIPEGYSVSREKKERFSLILESASTNQTSMYLCASSLPPRAYEQYFGPGTRLTVT.

This chain connects TRBV28 to TRBJ2-7; D tentatively reads TRBD1 or TRBD2 (5 bases each). V was shortened by 7 bases and J by 5 bases, with 12 bases between the two germline ends. Germline-derived CDR1 and CDR2 are MDHEN and SYDVKM. The CDR3 loop spans 12 amino acids. The CDR3 loop reads CASNSPGHEQYF. The DNA for the CDR3 is TGTGCCAGCAACTCGCCGGGGCACGAGCAGTACTTC.

This chain uses TRBV2 with TRBJ2-5; perhaps TRBD2 as D (6 bases). Germline V gene sequence: CDR1 SNHLY, CDR2 FYNNEI. V shed 10 bases and J shed 2 bases, with 14 bases lying between them. This CDR3 is built from 13 residues. The CDR3 loop is CATTRDFQETQYF. The CDR3 DNA is TGTGCCACCACCCGGGACTTTCAAGAGACCCAGTACTTC. Complete variable domain (other parts from reference TRBV2 and TRBJ2-5): EPEVTQTPSHQVTQMGQEVILRCVPISNHLYFYWYRQILGQKVEFLVSFYNNEISEKSEIFDDQFSVERPDGSNFTLKIRSTKLEDSAMYFCATTRDFQETQYFGPGTRLLVL.

This chain uses TRBV10-3 with TRBJ2-1; D remains unclear. The CDR3 totals 17 residues. Germline V gene lookup returns CDR1 ENHRY and CDR2 SYGVKD. The V gene lost 0 bases and the J gene lost 0 bases, with 12 bases spanning the gap. The DNA for the CDR3 is TGTGCCATCAGTGAGTCAGCTCGCACTTCCTCCTACAATGAGCAGTTCTTC. Translated, it gives CAISESARTSSYNEQFF.

V gene TRBV6-1 combines with J gene TRBJ2-1, with D unclear. From germline, CDR1 is MNHNS and CDR2 SASEGT. V was shortened by 6 bases and J by 4 bases, with 13 bases between the two germline ends. CDR3 size: 14 residues. CDR3 sequence: CASSGRWQYNEQFF. CDR3 bases: TGTGCCAGCAGCGGCCGGTGGCAATACAATGAGCAGTTCTTC.

In regard to this clone: At the DNA level, this CDR3 is encoded by other sequences in the same sample as well. The J gene is TRBJ1-4, the V gene TRBV30; 10 bases map to TRBD1. Per the germline V gene, CDR1 is GTSNPN and CDR2 is SVGIG (reference sequence). The V and J ends lost 3 bases and 8 bases, in that order; junction bases with no gene match: 0. This CDR3 is 12 amino acids long. CDR3 loop: CAWRTGGEKLFF. The CDR3 bases are TGTGCCTGGAGGACAGGGGGCGAAAAACTGTTTTTT.

The V and J genes are TRBV19 and TRBJ2-5, with D possibly being TRBD1 (5 bases). The germline V gene has CDR1 LNHDA and CDR2 SQIVND (reference sequence). This CDR3 is 12 amino acids long. V lost 5 bases and J 1 base, leaving 5 bases between the germline ends. The CDR3 bases are TGTGCCAGTAGTGACAGCCAAGAGACCCAGTACTTC. It is translated as CASSDSQETQYF.

V and J are TRBV7-9 and TRBJ2-1, with 7 bases fitting TRBD2. This CDR3 spans 17 amino acids. Trimming took 5 bases from V and 3 from J; bases not matched to a gene: 13. CDR1 and CDR2 (germline): SEHNR, FQNEAQ (reference sequence). Here the CDR3 reads CASSQPSRAGDYNEQFF. CDR3 nucleotide sequence: TGTGCCAGCAGCCAACCATCACGGGCGGGGGACTACAATGAGCAGTTCTTC.